A selection of T cell receptor beta chains follows, all from one sample in a study of T cell responses to AZD1222 COVID-19 vaccine. The protocol was immunoSEQ multiplex PCR, while the TCRdb copy is restricted to in-frame clones and leaves out a portion. Of 120,000 or so clones in the sample, around 86% are singletons; the top ten hold about 7.8%. The sample was peripheral blood, taken on day 0 of AZD1222 vaccination. The source of these receptors is an adult in good health. Each CDR3 is given without its conserved first and last residue.

v_call	j_call	cdr3_aa
TRBV6-4	TRBJ2-5	ASSERLAGGQETQY
TRBV19	TRBJ1-3	ASRKLGQEASRNTIY
TRBV28	TRBJ1-2	ASSLGGGYT
TRBV2	TRBJ1-6	ASSRGTLRDSPLH
TRBV28	TRBJ2-6	ASSPPGQYSGANVLT
TRBV27	TRBJ1-6	ASSAGNPTYNSPLH
TRBV4-1	TRBJ2-7	ASSQGLAGNYEQY
TRBV4-1	TRBJ2-7	ASSQDSAGSYEQY
TRBV24-1	TRBJ2-7	ATSARGDPYEQY
TRBV16	TRBJ1-4	ASSPPQGFNEKLF
TRBV7-9	TRBJ2-7	ASSLYGIYEQY
TRBV4-3	TRBJ2-1	ASSQMRGRENEQF
TRBV7-6	TRBJ2-5	ASSIAGARETQY
TRBV6-5	TRBJ1-6	ASRGQGSSPLH
TRBV29-1	TRBJ2-3	SVGSTDTQY
TRBV7-9	TRBJ2-4	ASSLRQRSSKNIQY
TRBV5-1	TRBJ1-2	ASSQDRGRVYGYT
TRBV7-9	TRBJ2-3	ASSRPSAYGGDTQY
TRBV9	TRBJ1-3	ASSSQLDSSGNTIY
TRBV15	TRBJ1-1	ATSRGRGPSAF
TRBV6-4	TRBJ1-2	ASTQAGGGHYGYT
TRBV25-1	TRBJ1-2	AGNEQLANYGYT
TRBV5-1	TRBJ1-2	ASSLTGGATEGYT
TRBV18	TRBJ1-5	ASSPAGGTQH
TRBV21-1	TRBJ1-1	ASSKGPGQIYVGPYTEAF
TRBV7-9	TRBJ2-7	ASSLGVLEQY
TRBV6-5	TRBJ1-2	ASSPAGYYGYT
TRBV25-1	TRBJ1-2	ASAGQGPDGYT
TRBV19	TRBJ2-4	ASSIGHIQY
TRBV18	TRBJ1-1	ASSPVWARTVTYTEAF
TRBV12-3/TRBV12-4	TRBJ2-1	ASSLRDYNEQF
TRBV7-2	TRBJ2-7	ASSLVGLTTYEQY
TRBV7-9	TRBJ2-3	ASSLGSGSDTQY
TRBV6-6	TRBJ2-7	ASSYSTGTYEQY
TRBV6-2/TRBV6-3	TRBJ1-5	ASSYPGTVNQPQH
TRBV19	TRBJ2-3	ASSIDASTDTQY
TRBV6-1	TRBJ1-5	ASSEQGSNQPQH
TRBV9	TRBJ2-7	ASSVDGSSYEQY
TRBV10-3	TRBJ1-6	AISESGARSPLH
TRBV12-3/TRBV12-4	TRBJ1-2	ASSTRWSYGYT
TRBV2	TRBJ2-3	ASSELLRGDTQY
TRBV6-5	TRBJ1-3	ASSTGHQGNTIY
TRBV5-1	TRBJ2-7	ASSLGGEQY
TRBV27	TRBJ2-1	ASSPTSGRRPVWEQF
TRBV2	TRBJ1-4	ASVTGDRGAGGDEKLF
TRBV11-2	TRBJ2-7	ASSSLGATGRYEQY
TRBV28	TRBJ1-5	ASTISGPPFAQH
TRBV28	TRBJ2-3	ASSPPRGGSPDTQY
TRBV5-8	TRBJ1-1	ASSSRQAQTPEAF
TRBV28	TRBJ1-1	ASSLRQGMNTEAF
TRBV5-1	TRBJ2-7	ASSLTPRRDRGAEQY
TRBV18	TRBJ1-2	ASSLSSGAAGGYT
TRBV5-4	TRBJ2-5	ASKNEGTETQY
TRBV28	TRBJ2-1	ASRRDSRNEQF
TRBV4-3	TRBJ2-3	ASSQEGGKADTQY
TRBV5-1	TRBJ2-7	ASHPDSSSYEQY
TRBV29-1	TRBJ2-2	SVGASGNTGELF
TRBV30	TRBJ1-4	AWTDREEKLF
TRBV7-9	TRBJ1-1	ASSLWGNTEAF
TRBV9	TRBJ2-2	ASTRTSEGGELF